The 21 T cell receptor beta chains listed next were all sequenced from one sample in a study of T cells after yellow fever vaccination. From the 5' RACE reads, TCRdb called clonotypes with MiXCR, one entry per CDR3 protein. Here the sample spans 130,000 or so distinct CDR3 sequences, roughly 15% being singletons. The material was CD8+ T cells sorted from PBMCs, obtained 5 days after the yellow fever booster vaccination. Receptors originate from a young man who received the YFV17D yellow fever vaccine.

The chain couples TRBV6-5 to TRBJ2-3; 9 bases line up with TRBD2. J lost 4 bases, V lost 0 bases, and 5 bases had no gene match. Germline V CDR1 and CDR2: MNHEY, SVGAGI. This CDR3 has 16 amino acids. CDR3 bases: TGTGCCAGCAGTTACTCCGCGGGGGGGCCGCCAGATACGCAGTATTTT. Its protein is CASSYSAGGPPDTQYF.

There are a few counts of this clonotype. The CDR3 end shows no conserved phenylalanine or tryptophan, and so a read error is likely. The chain couples TRBV3-1 to TRBJ2-5; D is undetermined. The CDR3 is made up of 12 amino acids. The V end lost 0 bases, the J end lost 5 bases, and 4 bases lay between the germline ends. Germline-derived CDR1 and CDR2 are LGHDT and YNNKEL (reference sequence). CDR3 sequence: CASSQDPETQYV. The CDR3 nucleotides are TGTGCCAGCAGCCAAGATCCGGAGACCCAGTACGTC.

This chain joins TRBV6-2 or TRBV6-3 and TRBJ2-2, with 9 bases identical to TRBD1. CDR1 is MNHEY and CDR2 is SVGEGT in the germline V gene. There are 17 residues in the CDR3. Trimming at V came to 4 bases and at J to 4 bases, leaving 10 bases not matched to a gene. CDR3 nucleotides: TGTGCCAGCAGTTTACTACCCGGACAGGGGCTCACCGGGGAGCTGTTTTTT. Protein: CASSLLPGQGLTGELFF.

This clonotype was detected only a few times. The chain combines TRBV4-1 with TRBJ2-7; 7 bases fit TRBD2. Germline CDR1 MGHRA, CDR2 YSYEKL. V lost 4 bases to trimming and J lost 2 bases; unmatched junction nucleotides: 8. The CDR3 length is 15 residues. The CDR3 DNA reads as TGCGCCAGCAGCCTGGGGGGGACGGGAACCTACGAGCAGTACGTC. Amino acids: CASSLGGTGTYEQYV.

The chain employs TRBV3-1 and TRBJ1-3; 9 bases fit TRBD1. The junction had 15 bases not matched to a gene; V was cut back by 8 bases and J by 7 bases. The germline gives CDR1 LGHDT, CDR2 YNNKEL (reference sequence). This CDR3 has 16 amino acids. The CDR3 DNA reads TGTGCCAGCGGCGGGACAGGGAAACTGATGTGGAACACCATATATTTT. Translated: CASGGTGKLMWNTIYF.

The chain recombines TRBV12-3 or TRBV12-4 with TRBJ1-5; TRBD1 matches at 9 bases. Trimming removed 5 bases from V and 7 bases from J; junction bases left unmatched: 9. This CDR3 has 15 amino acids. CDR3 loop: CASSSAGQGVQPQHF. CDR3 nucleotide sequence: TGTGCCAGCAGTAGTGCGGGACAGGGAGTCCAGCCCCAGCATTTT.

In its sample, this clonotype was seen once. The rearrangement joins TRBV12-3 or TRBV12-4 to TRBJ2-2, with 8 bases that match TRBD2. The CDR3 covers 13 residues. With V trimmed by 6 bases and J by 6 bases, 3 bases remained unmatched. CDR3 sequence: CASRSGGPGELFF. CDR3 bases: TGTGCCAGCAGGAGCGGGGGCCCCGGGGAGCTGTTTTTT.

The chain combines TRBV11-2 with TRBJ2-3; D call uncertain. V gave up 4 bases and J gave up 0 bases, with 14 bases separating them. The CDR3 extends over 16 amino acids. CDR1 and CDR2 from the germline V gene are SGHAT and FQNNGV. CDR3 sequence reads: CASSSLVLASTDTQYF. CDR3 nucleotides: TGTGCCAGCAGCTCCCTGGTTTTGGCTAGCACAGATACGCAGTATTTT.

Written as DNA, the CDR3 is TGTGCCATCAGTGAGACCCCCGGGACTAGAGATACGCAGTATTTT. Translating it yields CAISETPGTRDTQYF. This chain links TRBV10-3 with TRBJ2-3; 8 bases match TRBD2. In germline, CDR1 is ENHRY, CDR2 SYGVKD. V trimming: 2 bases; J trimming: 5 bases; junction bases outside the gene matches: 6. The CDR3 has 15 amino acids.

This clonotype was seen more than once but under ten times. V gene TRBV7-3 combines with J gene TRBJ2-6; D unclear. The CDR3 totals 16 residues. The germline V gene has CDR1 SGHTA and CDR2 FQGTGA. V was shortened by 0 bases and J by 0 bases, with 6 bases between the two germline ends. This CDR3 is CASSLTGSSGANVLTF. CDR3 in DNA: TGTGCCAGCAGCTTAACGGGTAGCTCTGGGGCCAACGTCCTGACTTTC.

The rearrangement joins TRBV25-1 to TRBJ2-7, with D perhaps being TRBD1 or TRBD2 (5 bases each). This CDR3 contains 14 residues. Germline values: CDR1 MGHDK, CDR2 SYGVNS. Trimming removed 4 bases at V and 6 bases at J, with 16 bases between. The CDR3 DNA follows: TGTGCCAGCAGTGTGGATGTAGGGACCCCCGAGCAGTACTTC. It translates to CASSVDVGTPEQYF.

This clonotype has a count of ten or more. The chain links TRBV7-2 to TRBJ2-7; tentatively, D is TRBD1 (6 bases). Germline loops: CDR1 SGHTA, CDR2 FQGNSA. The V and J ends lost 9 bases and 3 bases respectively, with 15 bases between them. The CDR3 is made up of 13 amino acids. The CDR3 sequence is CASLTGLGYEQYF. Here the CDR3 DNA reads TGTGCCAGTCTTACAGGGTTGGGCTACGAGCAGTACTTC.

This clonotype was found a few times. The rearrangement uses TRBV5-1 and TRBJ2-7; perhaps TRBD2 as D (5 bases). V shed 5 bases and J shed 6 bases, with 15 bases lying between them. Germline CDR1 reads SGHRS; CDR2 reads YFSETQ. The CDR3 sequence is 13 residues long. The CDR3 sequence is CASSYLAPCEQYV. CDR3 nucleotide sequence: TGCGCCAGCAGTTACCTAGCCCCGTGCGAGCAGTACGTC.

This clonotype showed up just a few times. The chain joins TRBV5-6 to TRBJ2-1; 8 nucleotides agree with TRBD1. V lost 4 bases and J lost 7; bases outside the gene matches: 10. The CDR3 is made up of 15 amino acids. Germline CDR1 is SGHDT and CDR2 is YYEEEE. The CDR3 reads CASSGTGLFGNEQFF. CDR3 sequence (DNA): TGTGCCAGCAGCGGGACAGGACTATTCGGGAATGAGCAGTTCTTC.

This clonotype showed up just a few times. This sequence joins TRBV4-1 and TRBJ2-7, with 9 bases identical to TRBD1. Unmatched junction bases numbered 3, after V lost 0 bases and J lost 3 bases. Germline V gene data show CDR1 as MGHRA and CDR2 as YSYEKL. The CDR3 is made up of 15 amino acids. CDR3 sequence reads: CASSQEGTGIYEQYF. In nucleotides, the CDR3 is TGCGCCAGCAGCCAAGAGGGGACAGGGATCTACGAGCAGTACTTC.

The J gene is TRBJ2-3, the V gene TRBV4-1, with TRBD2 matching 11 bases. The CDR3 is made up of 16 amino acids. Per the germline V gene, CDR1 is MGHRA and CDR2 is YSYEKL. With 3 bases clipped from V and 2 bases from J, the junction kept 4 bases outside the gene matches. The CDR3 here is CASSHQTSGATDTQYF. In DNA form, the CDR3 reads TGCGCCAGCAGCCATCAGACTAGCGGGGCCACAGATACGCAGTATTTT.

This CDR3 reads CASSLPTPTAYEQYF. CDR3 DNA sequence: TGTGCCAGCAGCTTACCCACCCCGACAGCCTACGAGCAGTACTTC. J is TRBJ2-7 and V is TRBV11-2; weak D call: TRBD1 (5 bases). V was trimmed by 2 bases and J by 2 bases, leaving 13 bases between them. This CDR3 region has 15 residues. Germline values: CDR1 SGHAT, CDR2 FQNNGV.

This clonotype was seen more than once but under ten times. The chain has TRBV4-3 and TRBJ1-2; 8 bases are a match to TRBD1. The junction had 6 bases not matched to a gene; V was cut back by 1 base and J by 2 bases. The CDR3 runs to 16 residues. From germline, CDR1 is LGHNA and CDR2 YSLEER. The CDR3 here is CASSQARDRLNYGYTF. CDR3 nucleotides: TGCGCCAGCAGCCAAGCCCGGGACAGGCTGAACTATGGCTACACCTTC.

The chain employs TRBV7-9 and TRBJ2-1; TRBD2 might be the D (6 bases). Deletions cut 1 base from V and 3 bases from J, with 13 bases between. This CDR3 is 16 amino acids long. Germline CDR1 SEHNR, CDR2 FQNEAQ (reference sequence). DNA of the CDR3: TGTGCCAGCAGCTTAGTCGGCGGGGAGAGCTACAATGAGCAGTTCTTC. Translation gives CASSLVGGESYNEQFF.

The chain couples TRBV6-1 to TRBJ1-1; TRBD1 is a possible D gene (5 bases). This CDR3 spans 14 amino acids. From germline, CDR1 is MNHNS and CDR2 SASEGT. V dropped 5 bases and J dropped 3 bases, with 13 bases sitting between them. The CDR3 reads CASSSGGVHTEAFF. The CDR3 DNA sequence: TGTGCCAGCAGTTCTGGAGGGGTACACACTGAAGCTTTCTTT.

The chain carries TRBV5-1 and TRBJ1-1, with a weak D call TRBD1 (5 bases). The CDR3 sequence is 15 residues long. Germline V CDR1 and CDR2: SGHRS, YFSETQ. The V and J ends lost 4 bases and 5 bases respectively, with 18 bases between them. The CDR3 loop is CASSAGAPGGTEAFF. As DNA, the CDR3 is TGCGCCAGCAGCGCTGGGGCCCCCGGCGGGACTGAAGCTTTCTTT.